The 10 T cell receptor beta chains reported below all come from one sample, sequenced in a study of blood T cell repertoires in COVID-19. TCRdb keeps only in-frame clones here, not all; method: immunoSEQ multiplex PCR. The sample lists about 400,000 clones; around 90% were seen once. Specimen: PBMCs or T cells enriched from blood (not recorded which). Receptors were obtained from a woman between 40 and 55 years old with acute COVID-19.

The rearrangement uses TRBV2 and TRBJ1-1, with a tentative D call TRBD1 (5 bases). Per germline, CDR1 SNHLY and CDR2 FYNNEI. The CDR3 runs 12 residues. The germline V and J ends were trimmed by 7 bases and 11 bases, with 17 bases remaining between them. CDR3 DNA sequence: TGTGCCAGCAAGTCTGCCGGGGGTTCGGCTTTCTTT. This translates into CASKSAGGSAFF.

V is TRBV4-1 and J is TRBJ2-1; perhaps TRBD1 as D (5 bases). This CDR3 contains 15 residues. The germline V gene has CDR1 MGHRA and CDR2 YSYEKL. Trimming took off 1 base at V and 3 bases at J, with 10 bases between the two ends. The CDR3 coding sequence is TGCGCCAGCAGCCAAGGAGACAGATACTACAATGAGCAGTTCTTC. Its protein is CASSQGDRYYNEQFF.

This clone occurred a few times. The CDR3 DNA reads TGCGCCAGCAGCTTGGTGCTGAGATATGGCTACACCTTC. It is translated as CASSLVLRYGYTF. The chain couples TRBV5-1 to TRBJ1-2; D unresolved. Deletions cut 0 bases from V and 5 bases from J, with 8 bases between. The CDR3 runs 13 residues. The germline V gene has CDR1 SGHRS and CDR2 YFSETQ.

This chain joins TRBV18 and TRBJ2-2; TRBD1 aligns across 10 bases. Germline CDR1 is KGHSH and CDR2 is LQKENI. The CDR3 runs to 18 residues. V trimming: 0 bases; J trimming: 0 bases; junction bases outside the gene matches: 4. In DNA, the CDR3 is TGTGCCAGCTCACCACCGGGACAGGGGATCGCGAACACCGGGGAGCTGTTTTTT. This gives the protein CASSPPGQGIANTGELFF.

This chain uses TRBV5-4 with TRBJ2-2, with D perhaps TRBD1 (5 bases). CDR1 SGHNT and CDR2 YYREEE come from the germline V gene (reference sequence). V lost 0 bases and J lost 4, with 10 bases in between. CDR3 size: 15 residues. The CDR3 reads CASSLGTTPTGELFF. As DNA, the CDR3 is TGTGCCAGCAGCTTGGGGACAACCCCCACCGGGGAGCTGTTTTTT.

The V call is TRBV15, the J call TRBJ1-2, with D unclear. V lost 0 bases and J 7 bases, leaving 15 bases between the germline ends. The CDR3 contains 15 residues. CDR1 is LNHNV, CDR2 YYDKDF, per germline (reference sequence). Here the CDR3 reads CATSRDSVGGPGYTF. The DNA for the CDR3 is TGTGCCACCAGCAGAGATTCTGTCGGAGGGCCTGGCTACACCTTC. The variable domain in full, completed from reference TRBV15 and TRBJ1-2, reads DAMVIQNPRYQVTQFGKPVTLSCSQTLNHNVMYWYQQKSSQAPKLLFHYYDKDFNNEADTPDNFQSRRPNTSFCFLDIRSPGLGDTAMYLCATSRDSVGGPGYTFGSGTRLTVV.

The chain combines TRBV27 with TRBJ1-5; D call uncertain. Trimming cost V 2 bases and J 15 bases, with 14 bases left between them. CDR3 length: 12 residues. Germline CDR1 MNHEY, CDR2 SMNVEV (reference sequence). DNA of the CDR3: TGTGCCAGCAGTTTAGGGCAGGCCCCTCTGCATTTT. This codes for CASSLGQAPLHF.

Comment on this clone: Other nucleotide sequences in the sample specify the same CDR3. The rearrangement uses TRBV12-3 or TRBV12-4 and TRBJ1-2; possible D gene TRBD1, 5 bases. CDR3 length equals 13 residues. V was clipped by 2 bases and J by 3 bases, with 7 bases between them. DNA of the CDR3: TGTGCCAGCAGTTTAAGGGGTGACTATGGCTACACCTTC. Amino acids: CASSLRGDYGYTF.

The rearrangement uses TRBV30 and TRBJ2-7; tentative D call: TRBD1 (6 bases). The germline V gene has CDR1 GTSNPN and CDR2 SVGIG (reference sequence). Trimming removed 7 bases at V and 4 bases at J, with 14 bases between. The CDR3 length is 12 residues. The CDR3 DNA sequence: TGTGCCTCGTCGACTGGGACATACGAGCAGTACTTC. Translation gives CASSTGTYEQYF.

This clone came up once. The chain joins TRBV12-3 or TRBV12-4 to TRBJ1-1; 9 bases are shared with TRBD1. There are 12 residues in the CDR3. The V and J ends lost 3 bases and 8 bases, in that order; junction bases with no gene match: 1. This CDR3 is CASSLTGGEAFF. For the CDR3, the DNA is TGTGCCAGCAGTTTGACAGGGGGGGAAGCTTTCTTT.